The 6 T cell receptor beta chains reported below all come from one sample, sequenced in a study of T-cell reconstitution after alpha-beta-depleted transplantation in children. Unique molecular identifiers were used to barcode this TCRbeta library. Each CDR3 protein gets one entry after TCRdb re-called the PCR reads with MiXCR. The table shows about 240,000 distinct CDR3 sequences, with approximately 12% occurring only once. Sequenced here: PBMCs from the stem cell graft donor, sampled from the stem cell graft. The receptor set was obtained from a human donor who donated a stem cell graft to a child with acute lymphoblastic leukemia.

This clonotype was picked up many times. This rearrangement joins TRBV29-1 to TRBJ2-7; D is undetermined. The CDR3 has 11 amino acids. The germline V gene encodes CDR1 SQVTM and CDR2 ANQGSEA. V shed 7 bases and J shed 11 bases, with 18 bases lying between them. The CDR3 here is CSADESGFEYF. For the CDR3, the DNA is TGCAGCGCCGACGAGTCGGGTTTCGAGTACTTC.

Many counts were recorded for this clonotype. This CDR3 is CSARDPLVGNTEAFF. CDR3 sequence (DNA): TGCAGTGCTAGAGATCCTCTCGTAGGGAACACTGAAGCTTTCTTT. V usage is TRBV20-1 and J usage is TRBJ1-1; D is undetermined. The germline V gene has CDR1 DFQATT and CDR2 SNEGSKA (reference sequence). V lost 0 bases and J lost 1, with 12 bases in between. This CDR3 has 15 amino acids.

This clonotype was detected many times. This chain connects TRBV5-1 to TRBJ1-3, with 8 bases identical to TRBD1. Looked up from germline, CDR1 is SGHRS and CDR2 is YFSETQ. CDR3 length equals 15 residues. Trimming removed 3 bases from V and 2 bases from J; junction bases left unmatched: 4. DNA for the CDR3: TGCGCCAGCAGCTCGACAGGGGATACTGGAAACACCATATATTTT. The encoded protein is CASSSTGDTGNTIYF.

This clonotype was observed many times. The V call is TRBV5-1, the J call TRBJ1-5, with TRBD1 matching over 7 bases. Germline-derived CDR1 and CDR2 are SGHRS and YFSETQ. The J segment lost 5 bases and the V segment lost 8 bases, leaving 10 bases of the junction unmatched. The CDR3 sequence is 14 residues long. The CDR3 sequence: CASSPTGRDQPQHF. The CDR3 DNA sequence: TGCGCCAGTTCTCCGACAGGGCGGGATCAGCCCCAGCATTTT.

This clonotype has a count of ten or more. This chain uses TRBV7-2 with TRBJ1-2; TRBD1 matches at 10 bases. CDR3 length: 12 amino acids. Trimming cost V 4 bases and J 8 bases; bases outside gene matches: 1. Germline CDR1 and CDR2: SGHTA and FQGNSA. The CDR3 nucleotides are TGTGCCAGCAGCTGGACAGGGGGGGGCTACACCTTC. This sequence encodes CASSWTGGGYTF.

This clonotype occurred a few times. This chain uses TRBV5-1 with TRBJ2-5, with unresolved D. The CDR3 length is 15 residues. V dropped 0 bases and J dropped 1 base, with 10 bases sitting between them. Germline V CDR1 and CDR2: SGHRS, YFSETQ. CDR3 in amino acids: CASSLASRVQETQYF. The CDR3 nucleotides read TGCGCCAGCAGCTTGGCCAGCCGAGTCCAAGAGACCCAGTACTTC.